This is a list of T cell receptor beta chains from one sample in a study of blood T cell repertoires in COVID-19. Method: immunoSEQ multiplex PCR; TCRdb's copy keeps in-frame clones and lacks some. The sample comprises 440,000 or so clones, about 91% of which are singletons, and around 1.5% rests with the top ten. Input material: peripheral blood. These receptors came from a woman aged 40 to 49 with COVID-19, enrolled during active disease. Each CDR3 is given with its conserved first and last residue. The order of the fields is V gene, CDR3 length, J gene, D gene, clone size, CDR3 protein, CDR3 DNA. The D gene is left open where the match is weak. The size field is filled for only some rows; it gives once, few, many or a size class.

TRBV7-2	13	TRBJ1-5	-	-	CASSRGGNQPQHF	TGTGCCAGCAGCCGAGGGGGAAATCAGCCCCAGCATTTT
TRBV6-5	16	TRBJ1-4	TRBD1	-	CASSYSGTGGNEKLFF	TGTGCCAGCAGTTACTCTGGGACAGGAGGTAATGAAAAACTGTTTTTT
TRBV2	13	TRBJ2-1	-	-	CASSVRTHNEQFF	TGTGCCAGCAGTGTGCGTACTCACAATGAGCAGTTCTTC
TRBV7-3	13	TRBJ1-1	-	-	CASSLGPASEAFF	TGTGCCAGCAGCTTAGGGCCAGCCTCTGAAGCTTTCTTT
TRBV19	15	TRBJ1-2	-	-	CASSIRSSGNYGYTF	TGTGCCAGTAGTATTAGGAGCTCCGGAAACTATGGCTACACCTTC
TRBV6-5	14	TRBJ1-1	-	-	CAIRAPTVNTEAFF	TGTGCCATAAGGGCCCCGACAGTGAACACTGAAGCTTTCTTT
TRBV28	15	TRBJ2-1	TRBD2	-	CASRQGTSGTNEQFF	TGTGCCAGCAGGCAAGGGACTAGCGGAACCAATGAGCAGTTCTTC
TRBV28	14	TRBJ1-1	TRBD1	-	CASSTAGGLVKAFF	TGTGCCAGCAGTACTGCAGGGGGCCTGGTCAAAGCTTTCTTT
TRBV7-2	16	TRBJ2-2	TRBD1	-	CACQWRRQGTTGELFF	TGTGCCTGCCAGTGGCGGCGACAGGGGACCACCGGGGAGCTGTTTTTT
TRBV4-3	15	TRBJ2-1	-	-	CASSQFGVDHNEQFF	TGCGCCAGCAGCCAGTTCGGGGTAGACCACAATGAGCAGTTCTTC
TRBV29-1	13	TRBJ1-3	-	-	CSVGGSSGNTIYF	TGCAGCGTTGGAGGAAGCTCTGGAAACACCATATATTTT
TRBV19	15	TRBJ1-2	TRBD1	-	CASSPLGQGNYGYTF	TGTGCCAGTAGTCCCCTAGGACAGGGAAACTATGGCTACACCTTC
TRBV7-2	17	TRBJ1-2	TRBD1	-	CASSLDPLGQGARGYTF	TGTGCCAGCAGCTTAGACCCTCTCGGACAGGGGGCACGTGGCTACACCTTC
TRBV13	14	TRBJ1-2	-	-	CASSLLGGPGGYTF	TGTGCCAGCAGCTTACTAGGAGGGCCCGGGGGCTACACCTTC
TRBV19	13	TRBJ1-5	TRBD1	-	CASSLTGPKPQHF	TGTGCCAGTAGTCTGACAGGGCCGAAGCCCCAGCATTTT
TRBV12-3/TRBV12-4	12	TRBJ1-1	-	-	CASSFNTAEAFF	TGTGCCAGCAGTTTTAACACCGCTGAAGCTTTCTTT
TRBV5-1	14	TRBJ1-2	TRBD1	-	CASGPGQGIEGYTF	TGCGCCAGCGGACCAGGACAGGGGATTGAGGGCTACACCTTC
TRBV27	16	TRBJ2-1	TRBD2	-	CASRYGRKQTYNEQFF	TGTGCCAGCAGATACGGGAGGAAACAAACCTACAATGAGCAGTTCTTC
TRBV9	14	TRBJ1-1	-	-	CASSPGQTNTEAFF	TGTGCCAGCAGCCCTGGGCAGACCAACACTGAAGCTTTCTTT
TRBV6-2/TRBV6-3	14	TRBJ2-7	TRBD1	-	CASSYPQGIQLQYF	TGTGCCAGCAGTTACCCACAGGGGATCCAGCTCCAGTACTTC
TRBV11-1	15	TRBJ2-5	-	-	CASSLRGGIQETQYF	TGTGCCAGCAGCTTAAGGGGGGGTATACAAGAGACCCAGTACTTC
TRBV6-5	14	TRBJ2-4	-	-	CASRSPGYKNIQYF	TGTGCCAGCAGGTCACCGGGGTACAAAAACATTCAGTACTTC
TRBV2	13	TRBJ2-1	TRBD2	few	CASGEGSYNEQFF	TGTGCCAGCGGGGAGGGCAGTTACAATGAGCAGTTCTTC
TRBV3-1/TRBV3-2	16	TRBJ2-1	TRBD2	-	CASSLIGGEAYNEQFF	TGTGCCAGCAGCCTCATCGGGGGGGAGGCCTACAATGAGCAGTTCTTC
TRBV5-1	14	TRBJ1-1	-	-	CASSSEGLVTEAFF	TGCGCCAGCAGCTCGGAGGGTTTAGTCACTGAAGCTTTCTTT
TRBV4-3	19	TRBJ2-1	TRBD2	-	CASSQFGRKLAGGGGGQFF	TGCGCCAGCAGCCAATTCGGGAGGAAGCTAGCGGGAGGTGGAGGTGGGCAGTTCTTC
TRBV7-2	15	TRBJ2-3	-	-	CASSTTSRPTDTQYF	TGTGCCAGCAGCACAACTAGTCGTCCCACAGATACGCAGTATTTT
TRBV30	14	TRBJ1-1	TRBD1	once	CAWSSTGGWTEAFF	TGTGCCTGGAGTTCGACAGGGGGTTGGACTGAAGCTTTCTTT
TRBV4-3	17	TRBJ1-1	-	-	CASSQDWAVIMNTEAFF	TGCGCCAGCAGCCAAGATTGGGCAGTCATAATGAACACTGAAGCTTTCTTT
TRBV6-1	14	TRBJ1-4	-	-	CASSEFGRYEKLFF	TGTGCCAGCAGTGAATTTGGTCGGTATGAAAAACTGTTTTTT
TRBV7-9	15	TRBJ1-1	-	-	CASSTLQGRNTEAFF	TGTGCCAGCAGCACGTTACAGGGTAGGAACACTGAAGCTTTCTTT
TRBV5-1	14	TRBJ2-1	-	-	CASSLYGGYNEQFF	TGCGCCAGCAGCTTGTATGGGGGGTACAATGAGCAGTTCTTC
TRBV7-2	15	TRBJ2-1	TRBD1	-	CASSLPGQVRLEQFF	TGTGCCAGCAGCCTACCGGGACAGGTTAGATTAGAGCAGTTCTTC
TRBV7-8	15	TRBJ1-5	-	-	CASSSIGQMNQPQHF	TGTGCCAGCAGCTCTATCGGACAGATGAATCAGCCCCAGCATTTT
TRBV28	13	TRBJ1-4	-	-	CASSQRGWEKLFF	TGTGCCAGCAGCCAGAGGGGGTGGGAAAAACTGTTTTTT
TRBV10-2	15	TRBJ1-3	-	-	CASSGGQNSGNTIYF	TGCGCCAGCAGTGGAGGGCAGAACTCTGGAAACACCATATATTTT
TRBV12-5	15	TRBJ1-2	-	-	CASGYNREVNYGYTF	TGTGCTAGTGGATACAATAGGGAGGTGAACTATGGCTACACCTTC
TRBV9	14	TRBJ1-1	-	-	CASSPHRVPTEAFF	TGTGCCAGCAGCCCCCACAGGGTTCCCACTGAAGCTTTCTTT
TRBV25-1	16	TRBJ1-2	TRBD1	-	CASSGYQAQGAFSSIF	TGTGCCAGCAGTGGCTATCAGGCCCAGGGGGCGTTTTCCTCAATCTTC
TRBV7-2	13	TRBJ1-2	-	-	CASYIRSNYGYTF	TGTGCCAGCTATATCCGCAGTAACTATGGCTACACCTTC
TRBV19	14	TRBJ2-5	-	once	CASSIDVGGETQYF	TGTGCCAGTAGTATAGATGTGGGGGGAGAGACCCAGTACTTC
TRBV6-5	15	TRBJ2-7	TRBD1	-	CASSAGTGDPYEQYF	TGTGCCAGCAGCGCCGGGACAGGGGACCCCTACGAGCAGTACTTC
TRBV5-1	12	TRBJ2-7	-	-	CASSSNTGQRYF	TGCGCCAGCAGCTCCAACACAGGGCAGCGGTACTTC